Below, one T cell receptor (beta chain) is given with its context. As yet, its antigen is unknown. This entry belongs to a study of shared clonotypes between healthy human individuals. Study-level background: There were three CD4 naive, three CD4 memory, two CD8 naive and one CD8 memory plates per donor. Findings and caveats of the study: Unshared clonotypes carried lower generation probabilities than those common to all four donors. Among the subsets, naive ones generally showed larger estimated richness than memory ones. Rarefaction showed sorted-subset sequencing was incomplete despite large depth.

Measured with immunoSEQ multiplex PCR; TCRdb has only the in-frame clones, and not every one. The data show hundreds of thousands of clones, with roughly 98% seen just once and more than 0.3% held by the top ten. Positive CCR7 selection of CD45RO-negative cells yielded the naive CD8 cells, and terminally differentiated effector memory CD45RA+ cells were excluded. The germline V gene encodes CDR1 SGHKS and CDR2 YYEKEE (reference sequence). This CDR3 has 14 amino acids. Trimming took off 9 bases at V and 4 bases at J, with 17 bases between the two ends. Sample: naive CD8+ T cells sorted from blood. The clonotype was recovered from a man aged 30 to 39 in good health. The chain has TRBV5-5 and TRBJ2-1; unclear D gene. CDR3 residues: CANGPDRGYNEQFF. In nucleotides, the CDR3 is TGTGCCAACGGGCCCGACCGAGGATACAATGAGCAGTTCTTC.